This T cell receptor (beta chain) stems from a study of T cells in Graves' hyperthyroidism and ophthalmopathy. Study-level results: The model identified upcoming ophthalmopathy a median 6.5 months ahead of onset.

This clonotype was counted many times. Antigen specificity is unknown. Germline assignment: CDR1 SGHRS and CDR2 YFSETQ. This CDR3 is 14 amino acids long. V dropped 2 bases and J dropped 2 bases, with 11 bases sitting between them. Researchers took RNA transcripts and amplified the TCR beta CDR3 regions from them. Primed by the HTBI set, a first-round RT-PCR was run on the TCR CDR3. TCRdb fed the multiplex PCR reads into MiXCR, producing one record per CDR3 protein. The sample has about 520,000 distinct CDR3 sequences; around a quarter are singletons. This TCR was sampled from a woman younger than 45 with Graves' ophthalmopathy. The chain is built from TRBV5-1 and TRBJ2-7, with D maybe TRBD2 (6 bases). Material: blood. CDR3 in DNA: TGCGCCAGCAGCTTTCGGGGGATCGCCTACGAGCAGTACTTC. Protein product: CASSFRGIAYEQYF.